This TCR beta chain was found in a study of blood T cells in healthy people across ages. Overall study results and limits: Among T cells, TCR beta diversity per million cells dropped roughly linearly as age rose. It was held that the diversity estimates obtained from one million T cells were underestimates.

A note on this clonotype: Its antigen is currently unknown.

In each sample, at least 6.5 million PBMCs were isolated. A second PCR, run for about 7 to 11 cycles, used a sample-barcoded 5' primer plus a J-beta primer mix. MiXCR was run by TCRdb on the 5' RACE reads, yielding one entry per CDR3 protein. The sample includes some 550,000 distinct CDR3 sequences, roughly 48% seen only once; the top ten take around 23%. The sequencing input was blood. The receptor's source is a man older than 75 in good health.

CDR3 loop: CAISDPGVVTEAFF. The CDR3 nucleotides read TGTGCCATCAGTGACCCAGGGGTCGTGACTGAAGCTTTCTTT. V and J are TRBV10-3 and TRBJ1-1, with D possibly matching TRBD1 (6 bases). The germline V gene encodes CDR1 ENHRY and CDR2 SYGVKD. The CDR3 has 14 residues. V lost 3 bases and J 5 bases, leaving 13 bases between the germline ends.